Sequencing of this T cell receptor (beta chain) was carried out in a study of shared clonotypes between healthy human individuals. Terminally differentiated effector memory CD45RA+ cells were excluded by CCR7 positive selection of CD45RO-negative cells. This CDR3 contains 15 residues. V was shortened by 0 bases and J by 7 bases, with 13 bases between the two germline ends. CDR1 and CDR2 from the germline V gene are MNHNY and SVGAGI (reference sequence). Several immunoSEQ plates received, in even portions, the genomic DNA of each subset. Per the original data handling: As immunoSEQ supplied junction-only sequences (without quality scores), filtering differed. Only in-frame clones appear in the TCRdb table, and some are missing; sequencing was by immunoSEQ multiplex PCR. V, J and clone size derive from that table, while D and trimming were established from the DNA sequence. This table holds around 1,900,000 clones, 90% to 95% found once.

For this clone: The antigen is unknown.

Study results and caveats: Sharing across four donors was highest in naive CD4 (roughly 5%) and lowest in memory CD8 (roughly 0.4%). Only blood samples were collected, and tissue repertoires likely differ.

The chain couples TRBV6-6 to TRBJ2-1; tentatively, D is TRBD1 (5 bases). The TCR originated in a man between 18 and 29 years old in good health. Some clones in this sample may be carry-over from other donors' samples. Sequencing was performed on naive CD8+ T cells from PBMCs. CDR3 DNA sequence: TGTGCCAGCAGTTACTCAGGACCACCAGGGAATGAGCAGTTCTTC. This gives the protein CASSYSGPPGNEQFF.